The clone carrying this T cell receptor beta chain was seen once. Its antigen remains unknown. TEMRA cells were FACS-enriched, unlike CD8+ and CD4+ T cells, which were negatively isolated. RNA amounts of 0.5 to 1 ug underwent reverse transcription with random hexamers. It was immunoSEQ multiplex PCR that amplified TCR beta CDR3 across 54 Vbeta and 13 Jbeta. One entry per CDR3 protein, called by TCRdb with MiXCR from the immunoSEQ multiplex PCR reads. Of around 80,000 distinct CDR3 sequences listed, 90% to 95% are singletons. The CDR3 is 18 amino acids. Germline V gives CDR1 LGHNA, CDR2 YSLEER. V lost 0 bases to trimming and J lost 0 bases; unmatched junction nucleotides: 10. This record belongs to a study of CD8 T cells in Susac syndrome. General study findings and limits: The TCR sequencing and HLA analysis in the study involved a relatively small number of individuals, as the study acknowledged.

This receptor was obtained from a human donor with multiple sclerosis. The rearrangement uses TRBV4-3 and TRBJ1-1; 7 nucleotides match TRBD1. Sequenced sample: CD8+ T cells from PBMCs. In DNA form, the CDR3 reads TGCGCCAGCAGCCAAGAGACGCTTTACAGGGGACTGAACACTGAAGCTTTCTTT. Protein sequence: CASSQETLYRGLNTEAFF.